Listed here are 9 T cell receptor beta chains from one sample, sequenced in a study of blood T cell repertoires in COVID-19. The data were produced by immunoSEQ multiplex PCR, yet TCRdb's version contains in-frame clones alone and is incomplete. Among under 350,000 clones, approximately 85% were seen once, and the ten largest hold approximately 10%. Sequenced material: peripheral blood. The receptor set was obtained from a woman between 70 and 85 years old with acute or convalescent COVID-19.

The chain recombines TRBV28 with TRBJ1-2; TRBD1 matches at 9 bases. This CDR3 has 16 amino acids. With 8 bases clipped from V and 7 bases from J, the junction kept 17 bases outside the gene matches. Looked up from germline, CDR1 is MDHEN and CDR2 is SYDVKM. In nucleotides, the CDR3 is TGTGCCAGCGGGATTCAAACAGGGGGCGGATTAAGTGGCTACACCTTC. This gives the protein CASGIQTGGGLSGYTF.

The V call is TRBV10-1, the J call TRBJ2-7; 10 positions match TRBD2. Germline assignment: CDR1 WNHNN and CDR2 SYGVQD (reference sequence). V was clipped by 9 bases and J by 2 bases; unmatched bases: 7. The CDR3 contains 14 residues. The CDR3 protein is CASSPSGGPYEQYF. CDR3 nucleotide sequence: TGCGCCAGTTCCCCTAGCGGGGGCCCCTACGAGCAGTACTTC.

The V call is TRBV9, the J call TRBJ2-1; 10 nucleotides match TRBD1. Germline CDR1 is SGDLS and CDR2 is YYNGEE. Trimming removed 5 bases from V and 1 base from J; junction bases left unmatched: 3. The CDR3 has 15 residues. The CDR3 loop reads CASRGTGASYNEQFF. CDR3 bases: TGTGCCAGCAGAGGGACAGGGGCGTCCTACAATGAGCAGTTCTTC.

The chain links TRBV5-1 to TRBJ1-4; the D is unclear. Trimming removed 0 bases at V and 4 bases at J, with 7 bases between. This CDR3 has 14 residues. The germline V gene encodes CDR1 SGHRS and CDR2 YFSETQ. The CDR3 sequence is CASSLGALNEKLFF. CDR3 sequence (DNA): TGCGCCAGCAGCTTGGGGGCCCTTAATGAAAAACTGTTTTTT.

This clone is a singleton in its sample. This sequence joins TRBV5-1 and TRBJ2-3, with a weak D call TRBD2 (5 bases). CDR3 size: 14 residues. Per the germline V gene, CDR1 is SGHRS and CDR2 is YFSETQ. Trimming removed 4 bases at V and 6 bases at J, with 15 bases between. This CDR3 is CASSPILGTDTQYF. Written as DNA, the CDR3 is TGCGCCAGCAGCCCCATACTAGGAACGGATACGCAGTATTTT.

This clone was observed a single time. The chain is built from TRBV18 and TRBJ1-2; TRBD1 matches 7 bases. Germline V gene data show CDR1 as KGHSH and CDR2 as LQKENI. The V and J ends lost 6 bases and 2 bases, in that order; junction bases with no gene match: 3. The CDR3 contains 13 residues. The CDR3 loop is CASSAGQNYGYTF. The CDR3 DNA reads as TGTGCCAGCTCTGCGGGACAGAACTATGGCTACACCTTC.

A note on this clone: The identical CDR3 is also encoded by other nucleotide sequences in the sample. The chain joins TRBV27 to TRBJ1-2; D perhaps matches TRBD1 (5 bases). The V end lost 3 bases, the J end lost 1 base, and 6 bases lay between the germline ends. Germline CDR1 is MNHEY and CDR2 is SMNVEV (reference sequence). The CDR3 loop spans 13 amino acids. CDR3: CASSFRGNYGYTF. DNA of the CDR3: TGTGCCAGCAGTTTTAGGGGTAACTATGGCTACACCTTC.

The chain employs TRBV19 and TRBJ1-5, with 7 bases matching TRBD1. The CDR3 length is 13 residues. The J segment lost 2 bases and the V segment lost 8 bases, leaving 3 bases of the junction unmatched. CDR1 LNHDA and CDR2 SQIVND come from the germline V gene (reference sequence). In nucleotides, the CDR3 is TGTGCCAGTCGGGACAGTCGCAATCAGCCCCAGCATTTT. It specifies CASRDSRNQPQHF. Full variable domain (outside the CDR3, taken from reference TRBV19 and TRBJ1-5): DGGITQSPKYLFRKEGQNVTLSCEQNLNHDAMYWYRQDPGQGLRLIYYSQIVNDFQKGDIAEGYSVSREKKESFPLTVTSAQKNPTAFYLCASRDSRNQPQHFGDGTRLSIL.

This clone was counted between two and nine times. For the CDR3, the DNA is TGTGCCAGCAGCCAGATTAGGACAGGTCGTACTGAAGCTTTCTTT. This translates into CASSQIRTGRTEAFF. J is TRBJ1-1 and V is TRBV3-1 (or the pseudogene TRBV3-2); 7 positions match TRBD1. CDR1 is LGHDT and CDR2 is YNNKEL in the germline V gene (reference sequence). The V gene end was trimmed by 3 bases and the J gene end by 5 bases; junction bases not matched to a gene: 9. The CDR3 covers 15 residues.